Below are 27 T cell receptor beta chains sequenced from a single sample in a study of regulatory T cells in long-lasting Graves disease. CDR3 regions were amplified by Arm-PCR using iRepertoire HTBI primers to build TCR beta libraries. TCRdb independently ran MiXCR on the multiplex PCR reads; one entry per CDR3 protein. This table holds approximately 300,000 distinct CDR3 sequences, 18% found once. Time point of the sample: newly diagnosed GD, antithyroid drugs for less than 3 months. Following extraction of RNA from PBMCs, that RNA was used to make the TCR library. The input for sequencing was peripheral blood mononuclear cells (PBMCs), taken at new diagnosis, from a patient treated with antithyroid drugs. The receptors were sampled from a female donor with Graves disease.

This clonotype was counted ten times or more. This chain connects TRBV20-1 to TRBJ2-7; 9 bases line up with TRBD2. CDR1 and CDR2 (germline): DFQATT, SNEGSKA (reference sequence). This CDR3 comprises 14 residues. Germline trimming cut 4 bases from V and 7 bases from J; bases unmatched to any gene: 11. Written as DNA, the CDR3 is TGCAGTGCTAACGAAGCGGGAGGCCCCTGGGAGCAGTACTTC. It codes for CSANEAGGPWEQYF.

The chain employs TRBV20-1 and TRBJ2-3; TRBD1 agrees at 8 bases. Per the germline V gene, CDR1 is DFQATT and CDR2 is SNEGSKA (reference sequence). V lost 0 bases to trimming and J lost 6 bases; unmatched junction nucleotides: 5. The CDR3 has 14 residues. CDR3 loop: CSARDPRGRDTQYF. DNA for the CDR3: TGCAGTGCTAGAGATCCCAGGGGGCGGGATACGCAGTATTTT.

Turning to this clonotype: This CDR3 fails to terminate in the conserved phenylalanine or tryptophan, so it likely reflects a read error. V gene TRBV20-1 combines with J gene TRBJ1-5; TRBD1 aligns across 7 bases. In germline, CDR1 is DFQATT, CDR2 SNEGSKA (reference sequence). V was pared by 3 bases and J by 10 bases, with 12 bases of the junction left unmatched. The CDR3 is 14 amino acids. CDR3 in DNA: TGCAGTGCTAGGCCACAGGGGAATGGGCATCCCCAGCATTCT. This sequence encodes CSARPQGNGHPQHS.

This clonotype was seen many times. The chain joins TRBV11-3 to TRBJ2-5, with D unclear. Looked up from germline, CDR1 is SGHNT and CDR2 is YENEEA. The V and J ends lost 5 bases and 5 bases respectively, with 12 bases between them. This CDR3 comprises 13 residues. Written as DNA, the CDR3 is TGTGCCAGCAGCCCCGCGCGCGAGGAGACCCAGTACTTC. This sequence encodes CASSPAREETQYF.

This clonotype was counted ten times or more. The chain joins TRBV12-3 or TRBV12-4 to TRBJ1-5; D gene uncertain. Trimming cost V 5 bases and J 0 bases, with 8 bases left between them. The CDR3 covers 14 residues. The CDR3 spells CASSVQNSNQPQHF. The CDR3, as DNA: TGTGCCAGCAGTGTTCAAAATAGCAATCAGCCCCAGCATTTT.

The sample holds many counts of this clonotype. The chain carries TRBV10-3 and TRBJ2-1, with D perhaps TRBD2 (5 bases). Germline V gene lookup returns CDR1 ENHRY and CDR2 SYGVKD. The CDR3 length is 14 residues. The V end was cut by 6 bases, the J end by 2 bases, with 11 bases between. The CDR3 DNA follows: TGTGCCATCAGGGACTCCGGGACCTACAATGAGCAGTTCTTC. It specifies CAIRDSGTYNEQFF.

This clonotype was counted a few times. V is TRBV9 and J is TRBJ2-7; TRBD2 matches 12 bases. The CDR3 contains 15 residues. Germline CDR1 SGDLS, CDR2 YYNGEE. The V and J ends lost 2 bases and 3 bases, in that order; junction bases with no gene match: 3. The CDR3 loop reads CASSVGTSGFYEQYF. CDR3 nucleotide sequence: TGTGCCAGCAGCGTCGGGACTAGCGGGTTCTACGAGCAGTACTTC.

Ten or more counts support this clonotype. The chain carries TRBV9 and TRBJ2-1; 10 bases match TRBD2. V was clipped by 4 bases and J by 2 bases; unmatched bases: 6. The germline V gene encodes CDR1 SGDLS and CDR2 YYNGEE. The CDR3 is made up of 16 amino acids. The CDR3: CASSPRLAGAYNEQFF. CDR3 sequence (DNA): TGTGCCAGCAGCCCTCGACTAGCGGGCGCCTACAATGAGCAGTTCTTC.

This sequence joins TRBV11-2 and TRBJ2-5, with D possibly matching TRBD1 (6 bases). The CDR3 has 14 amino acids. V shed 5 bases and J shed 2 bases, with 12 bases lying between them. Per the germline V gene, CDR1 is SGHAT and CDR2 is FQNNGV. The CDR3 protein is CASSNGQLQETQYF. CDR3 DNA sequence: TGTGCCAGCAGCAATGGACAGCTACAAGAGACCCAGTACTTC.

Of note for this clonotype: One base away lies a much larger clone, so this may be a sequencing read error. The gene calls are TRBV6-5 and TRBJ2-5, with 7 bases fitting TRBD2. Germline V gives CDR1 MNHEY, CDR2 SVGAGI. The CDR3 runs to 17 residues. J was trimmed by 4 bases and V by 0 bases; bases with no gene match: 11. The CDR3 reads CASSYSQGGSRAETQYF. CDR3 bases: TGTGCCAGCAGTTACTCTCAAGGCGGGAGTAGGGCAGAGACCCAGTACTTC.

This clonotype was seen ten or more times. V usage is TRBV7-9 and J usage is TRBJ2-1; tentatively, D is TRBD1 (5 bases). V was shortened by 1 base and J by 3 bases, with 7 bases between the two germline ends. This CDR3 has 14 amino acids. Germline lookup yields CDR1 SEHNR and CDR2 FQNEAQ (reference sequence). CDR3 DNA: TGTGCCAGCAGCTTAGGACAGATCTACAATGAGCAGTTCTTC. It encodes CASSLGQIYNEQFF.

The chain recombines TRBV12-5 with TRBJ1-4, with D maybe TRBD1 (5 bases). There are 15 residues in the CDR3. Trimming pared 3 bases from V and 7 bases from J, leaving 15 bases between. Germline V gene lookup returns CDR1 LGHNT and CDR2 FRNRAP. In DNA form, the CDR3 reads TGTGCTAGTGGTTTCCAAACCCGGGACCTTGAAAAACTGTTTTTT. Translating it yields CASGFQTRDLEKLFF.

At least ten counts were recorded for this clonotype. The chain carries TRBV11-2 and TRBJ2-7; 9 positions match TRBD1. From germline, CDR1 is SGHAT and CDR2 FQNNGV. J gave up 4 bases and V 4 bases, and 2 bases lay outside the gene matches. The CDR3 totals 13 residues. The CDR3 nucleotides are TGTGCCAGCAGCTGGGACAGGGAGTACGAGCAGTACTTC. Translation gives CASSWDREYEQYF. The full variable domain, in which reference TRBV11-2 and TRBJ2-7 provide the parts outside the CDR3, is EAGVAQSPRYKIIEKRQSVAFWCNPISGHATLYWYQQILGQGPKLLIQFQNNGVVDDSQLPKDRFSAERLKGVDSTLKIQPAKLEDSAVYLCASSWDREYEQYFGPGTRLTVT.

In its sample, this clonotype was seen many times. V usage is TRBV20-1 and J usage is TRBJ1-1; 9 bases map to TRBD1. CDR1 and CDR2 from the germline V gene are DFQATT and SNEGSKA (reference sequence). V lost 6 bases, J lost 4 bases, and 3 bases stayed unmatched. This CDR3 is 12 amino acids long. The CDR3 DNA reads TGCAGTGCGGGACAGGGTGGCACTGAAGCTTTCTTT. It encodes CSAGQGGTEAFF.

This chain joins TRBV15 and TRBJ2-4; D not resolved. Germline assignment: CDR1 LNHNV and CDR2 YYDKDF (reference sequence). V lost 0 bases, J lost 0 bases, and 9 bases lay in between. There are 16 residues in the CDR3. The CDR3 region is CATSRDLAVAKNIQYF. The CDR3 region has the DNA TGTGCCACCAGCAGAGATCTTGCGGTAGCCAAAAACATTCAGTACTTC.

The chain combines TRBV11-3 with TRBJ2-7; 15 nucleotides align to TRBD2. Germline CDR1 and CDR2: SGHNT and YENEEA. The CDR3 length is 16 residues. J was trimmed by 6 bases and V by 0 bases; bases with no gene match: 3. The CDR3: CASSLEVGLAGGEQYF. For the CDR3, the DNA is TGTGCCAGCAGCTTAGAGGTGGGACTAGCGGGAGGCGAGCAGTACTTC.

This clonotype was observed many times. The chain recombines TRBV28 with TRBJ2-1; no clear D gene. Germline CDR1 MDHEN, CDR2 SYDVKM. This CDR3 comprises 13 residues. V shed 1 base and J shed 5 bases, with 6 bases lying between them. CDR3: CASSLYQDNEQFF. Here the CDR3 DNA reads TGTGCCAGCAGTTTATACCAGGACAATGAGCAGTTCTTC.

J is TRBJ2-3 and V is TRBV6-1, with 8 positions matching TRBD1. The CDR3 runs 16 residues. With 3 bases clipped from V and 2 bases from J, the junction kept 7 bases outside the gene matches. Germline CDR1 is MNHNS and CDR2 is SASEGT. Here the CDR3 reads CASSEEEDRVTDTQYF. The CDR3 DNA reads as TGTGCCAGCAGTGAGGAAGAGGACAGGGTCACAGATACGCAGTATTTT.

This clonotype came up a few times. The chain couples TRBV6-2 or TRBV6-3 to TRBJ1-2; TRBD1 is a possible D gene (5 bases). V gave up 7 bases and J gave up 4 bases, with 16 bases separating them. Germline loops: CDR1 MNHEY, CDR2 SVGEGT. The CDR3 spans 14 residues. The CDR3 here is CASTEGVTGYGYTF. The CDR3 nucleotides are TGTGCCAGCACCGAAGGGGTTACAGGCTATGGCTACACCTTC.

The chain uses TRBV5-1 and TRBJ1-3, with 7 bases lining up with TRBD1. V dropped 4 bases and J dropped 2; count of bases not matched to a gene: 9. CDR3 length equals 16 residues. Germline CDR1 reads SGHRS; CDR2 reads YFSETQ. The chain's CDR3 is CASSKNRGNAGNTIYF. CDR3 bases: TGCGCCAGCAGCAAAAACAGGGGTAACGCTGGAAACACCATATATTTT.

A word on this clonotype: Being one base from a much bigger clone, this may be a read error. The chain recombines TRBV5-4 with TRBJ2-2; weak D call: TRBD2 (5 bases). Germline V gene data show CDR1 as SGHNT and CDR2 as YYREEE (reference sequence). The CDR3 extends over 16 amino acids. The CDR3 DNA reads TGTGCCAGCAGCTCTCTCATCGGGCTCAACACCGGGGATCTGTTTTTT. This translates into CASSSLIGLNTGDLFF.

This clonotype has at least ten counts. The V and J genes are TRBV5-1 and TRBJ1-4; 7 bases are a match to TRBD1. Trimming removed 4 bases from V and 4 bases from J; junction bases left unmatched: 7. The CDR3 spans 15 residues. Germline loops: CDR1 SGHRS, CDR2 YFSETQ. In DNA form, the CDR3 reads TGCGCCAGCAGCCTCAGGACAGGACTTAATGAAAAACTGTTTTTT. Its translation is CASSLRTGLNEKLFF.

Regarding this clonotype: A much more abundant neighbour one base away suggests this may be a read error. The CDR3 does not close with the conserved phenylalanine or tryptophan, likely indicating a read error. The J gene is TRBJ2-1, the V gene TRBV20-1; D is unresolved. The CDR3 contains 14 residues. Germline CDR1 is DFQATT and CDR2 is SNEGSKA (reference sequence). With 3 bases removed from V and 10 bases from J, the gap between germline ends came to 19 bases. The CDR3 spells CSASKSSKVREQFS. DNA for the CDR3: TGCAGTGCTAGTAAGAGCTCCAAGGTGAGGGAGCAGTTCTCC.

The chain links TRBV5-1 to TRBJ2-5, with a possible D match to TRBD2 (5 bases). Deletions cut 0 bases from V and 4 bases from J, with 7 bases between. The CDR3 runs to 13 residues. Germline CDR1 reads SGHRS; CDR2 reads YFSETQ. The CDR3 DNA is TGCGCCAGCAGCTTGGCTGCGGGAGAGACCCAGTACTTC. This gives the protein CASSLAAGETQYF.

The V gene is TRBV19, the J gene TRBJ2-7; 11 positions agree with TRBD2. CDR3 size: 19 residues. Germline V gene data show CDR1 as LNHDA and CDR2 as SQIVND (reference sequence). Trimming cost V 4 bases and J 2 bases; bases outside gene matches: 16. Written as DNA, the CDR3 is TGTGCCAGTAGTAACCTGGGGACTAGCGGAGCTGGGGGCGCCTACGAGCAGTACTTC. Protein product: CASSNLGTSGAGGAYEQYF.

In this sample, this clonotype turned up many times. The CDR3 reads CSARDRAGNGYTF. The DNA of the CDR3 is TGCAGTGCTAGAGATCGGGCGGGGAATGGCTACACCTTC. The chain recombines TRBV20-1 with TRBJ1-2; D unclear. V was clipped by 0 bases and J by 6 bases, with 11 bases between them. The CDR3 totals 13 residues. Looked up from germline, CDR1 is DFQATT and CDR2 is SNEGSKA (reference sequence).

This clonotype was counted many times. CDR3 protein: CASSPGRDYNEQFF. The CDR3 DNA follows: TGTGCCAGCAGTCCGGGACGCGACTACAATGAGCAGTTCTTC. The chain has TRBV6-1 and TRBJ2-1; D is perhaps TRBD1 or TRBD2 (5 bases each). This CDR3 has 14 amino acids. CDR1 and CDR2 from the germline V gene are MNHNS and SASEGT. Trimming removed 5 bases from V and 3 bases from J, with 11 bases in between.